The sequence of this T cell receptor (beta chain) was determined in a study of PD-L1 blockade in urothelial cancer (dated by TCRdb to the late 2010s). Looking at the study overall: All patients started therapy in about 2014 and received atezolizumab 1,200 mg intravenously every 3 weeks. Blood samples were analyzed at 3 weeks after treatment start (second dose) and at 6 weeks after treatment start. Patients had an ECOG performance status of 0 or 1 and had received between 0 and 3 prior chemotherapy regimens. Durable clinical benefit meant progression-free survival longer than 6 months, and TCR features were also tested against progression-free and overall survival. Twenty-five of 29 patients were identified as males with urothelial cancer of bladder origin, and a prior smoking history was reported by 18 of 29 patients. Twenty-nine patients had pretreatment blood TCR-seq, about 24 had at least one posttreatment blood collection, and about 24 had tumor TCR-seq. Blood samples gave a median of around 140,000 T cells and some 83,000 unique TCRs, with a median clonality of around 0.08. Somatic, immune and clinical correlates of response to PD-L1 blockade with atezolizumab in urothelial cancer were the focus of an exploratory multi-omic analysis. In the same patients who had TCR sequencing, pretreatment tumors also underwent whole exome sequencing and RNA sequencing. Pretreatment tumor samples, along with matched peripheral blood serially collected before and after atezolizumab treatment, were subjected to TCR sequencing. Roughly 10 patients achieved durable clinical benefit and around 19 did not. Broad study findings and their caveats: A pretreatment peripheral blood TCR clonality below the median was linked to improved progression-free and overall survival. Because of the small sample size (n of about 29) and the many exploratory analyses performed, the results are intended to be regarded as hypothesis-generating. Patients with durable benefit showed greater expansion of tumor-associated TCR clones in peripheral blood 3 weeks after starting treatment (n ≈ 21, p = 0.022).

To estimate absolute template abundance from read counts, synthetic TCR analog templates were spiked into each PCR. Using the immunoSEQ assay, TCRbeta CDR3 regions were amplified from genomic DNA with bias-controlled V and J gene primers. Sequencing of rearranged TCRbeta segments was done at approximately 20X coverage. In the source study's methods: Clustering was used to correct sequencing errors, and CDR3s were annotated against IMGT to assign V, D and J genes. Downstream analyses used only productive TCRbeta rearrangements, leaving out any out-of-frame or stop-codon sequences. To compute clonality, Shannon entropy was normalized by the log of the number of unique productive sequences and then subtracted from one. Clones differing between time points or between blood and tumor were identified by Fisher's exact test with Benjamini-Hochberg correction at adjusted p below 0.01. Here the immuneACCESS table is served through TCRdb, limited to in-frame sequences with V and J called. Missing clones are a known gap in these copies; in checked studies unresolved V genes cover under half, and the rest lacks a known reason. V, J and clone size are taken as reported in that table, and D and trimming were inferred from the DNA itself. The sample table contains 55,000 to 85,000 clones; only one count was recorded for about four fifths of them. The ten largest account for approximately 9.2% of the sample.

Of note for this clone: Its antigen is still unknown. No clone much larger than this one lies a single base away; base qualities are absent.

The CDR3 covers 15 residues, taking in both the cysteine and the phenylalanine. Only the CDR3 DNA is retained, 45 bases long and in frame from the first base. V has 5 bases trimmed and J has 2 bases trimmed; junction bases matching no gene number 6. The CDR1 and CDR2 encoded by the germline V gene are SGHRS and YFSETQ. Explained via the paper, the time point label denotes: pretreatment peripheral blood. A total of roughly 31 patients with locally advanced or metastatic urothelial carcinoma, treated at Memorial Sloan Kettering on a trial protocol, made up the cohort. Peripheral blood mononuclear cells were collected from each patient pretreatment and during treatment, giving between 1 and 8 total time points per patient. The Qiagen DNeasy Blood extraction kit was used to purify genomic DNA from total PBMCs and from tumor samples. PBMCs were collected pretreatment and during treatment, and were isolated and stored as previously described.

The source is a woman aged 70-85 years with urothelial cancer. This receptor chain uses TRBV5-1 and TRBJ2-3, and TRBD1 matches 9 of the central bases. This specimen was PBMCs, taken around atezolizumab (anti-PD-L1) treatment. The sequenced DNA: TGCGCCAGCAGTTCCGGACAGGGGATCACAGATACGCAGTATTTT. Translated, it reads CASSSGQGITDTQYF.